This paragraph reports one T cell receptor beta chain. TCRdb passed the reads through MiXCR, listing each CDR3 protein once. The data contain under 300,000 distinct CDR3 sequences, less than 35% of them singletons. The CDR3 runs 18 residues. CDR1 LGHNA and CDR2 YNFKEQ come from the germline V gene. The V gene lost 7 bases and the J gene lost 1 base, with 23 bases spanning the gap. This specimen belongs to a study of kidney transplant recipient with SARS-CoV-2 infection. Sequenced material: a blood sample, taken at baseline and on day 111 from a kidney transplant recipient. This sequence was found in a male patient aged 25 to 39 who had COVID-19 and was a kidney transplant recipient. The graft donor may have given rise to some T cells. The V call is TRBV4-2, the J call TRBJ2-1, with D perhaps TRBD2 (6 bases). The CDR3 DNA is TGTGCCAGCAACCTCAACCCGAAGGTTGCGGGATCCTACAATGAGCAGTTCTTC. Protein sequence: CASNLNPKVAGSYNEQFF.